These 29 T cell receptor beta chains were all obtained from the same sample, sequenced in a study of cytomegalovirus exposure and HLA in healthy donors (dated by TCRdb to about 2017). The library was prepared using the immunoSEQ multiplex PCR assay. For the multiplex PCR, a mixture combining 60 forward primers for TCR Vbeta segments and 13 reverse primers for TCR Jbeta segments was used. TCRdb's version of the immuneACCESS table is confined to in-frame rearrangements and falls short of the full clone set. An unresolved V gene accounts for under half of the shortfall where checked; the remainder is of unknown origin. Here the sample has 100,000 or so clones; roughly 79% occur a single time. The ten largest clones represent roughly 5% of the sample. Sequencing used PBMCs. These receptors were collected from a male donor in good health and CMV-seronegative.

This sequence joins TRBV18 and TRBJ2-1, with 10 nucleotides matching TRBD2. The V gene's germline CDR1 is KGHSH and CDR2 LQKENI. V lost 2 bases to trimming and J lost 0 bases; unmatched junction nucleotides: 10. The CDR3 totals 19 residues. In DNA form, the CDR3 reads TGTGCCAGCTCACCATTAGGGCTAGCGGGAGTGGGCTCCTACAATGAGCAGTTCTTC. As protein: CASSPLGLAGVGSYNEQFF.

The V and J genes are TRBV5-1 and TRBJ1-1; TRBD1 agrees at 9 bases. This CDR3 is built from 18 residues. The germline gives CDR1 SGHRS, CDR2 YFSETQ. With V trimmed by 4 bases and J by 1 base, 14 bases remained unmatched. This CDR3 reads CASSPTEGTGRGNTEAFF. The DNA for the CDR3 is TGCGCCAGCAGCCCAACGGAAGGGACAGGGAGGGGGAACACTGAAGCTTTCTTT.

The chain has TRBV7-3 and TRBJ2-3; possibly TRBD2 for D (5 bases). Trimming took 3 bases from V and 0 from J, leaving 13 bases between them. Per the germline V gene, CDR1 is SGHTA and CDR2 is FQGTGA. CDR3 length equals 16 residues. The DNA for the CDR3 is TGTGCCAGCAGCTTGGCGGGCCGTTCTAGCACAGATACGCAGTATTTT. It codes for CASSLAGRSSTDTQYF.

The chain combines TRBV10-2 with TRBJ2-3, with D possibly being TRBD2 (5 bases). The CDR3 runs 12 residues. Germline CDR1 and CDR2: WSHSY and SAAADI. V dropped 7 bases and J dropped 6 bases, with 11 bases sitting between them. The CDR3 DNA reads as TGCGCCAGCACTAGCCCCGCGGATACGCAGTATTTT. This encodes CASTSPADTQYF.

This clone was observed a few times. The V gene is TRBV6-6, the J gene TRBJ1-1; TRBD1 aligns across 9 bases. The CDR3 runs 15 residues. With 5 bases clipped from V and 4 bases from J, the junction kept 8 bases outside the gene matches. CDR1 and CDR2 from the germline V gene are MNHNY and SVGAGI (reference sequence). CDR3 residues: CASSVGDRETTEAFF. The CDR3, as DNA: TGTGCCAGCAGTGTGGGGGACAGGGAGACCACTGAAGCTTTCTTT.

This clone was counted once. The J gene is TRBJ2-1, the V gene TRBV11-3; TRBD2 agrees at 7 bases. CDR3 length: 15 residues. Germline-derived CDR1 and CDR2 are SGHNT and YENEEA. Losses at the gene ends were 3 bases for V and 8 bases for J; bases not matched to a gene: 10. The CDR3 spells CASSFGGSLGYEQFF. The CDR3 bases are TGTGCCAGCAGCTTTGGCGGGAGTTTAGGTTATGAGCAGTTCTTC.

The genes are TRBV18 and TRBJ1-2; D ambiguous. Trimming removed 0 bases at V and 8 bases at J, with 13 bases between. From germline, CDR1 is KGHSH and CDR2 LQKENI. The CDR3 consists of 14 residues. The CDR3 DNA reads TGTGCCAGCTCACCACCGCGGCCGCTAGAAGGCTACACCTTC. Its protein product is CASSPPRPLEGYTF.

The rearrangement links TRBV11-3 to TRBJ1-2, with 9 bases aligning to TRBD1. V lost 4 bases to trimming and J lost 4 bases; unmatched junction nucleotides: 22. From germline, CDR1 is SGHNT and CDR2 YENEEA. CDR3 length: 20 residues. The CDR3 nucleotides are TGTGCCAGCAGCTCACCAAATAAACCGGGACAGGGAGTTAGTGGCTATGGCTACACCTTC. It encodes CASSSPNKPGQGVSGYGYTF.

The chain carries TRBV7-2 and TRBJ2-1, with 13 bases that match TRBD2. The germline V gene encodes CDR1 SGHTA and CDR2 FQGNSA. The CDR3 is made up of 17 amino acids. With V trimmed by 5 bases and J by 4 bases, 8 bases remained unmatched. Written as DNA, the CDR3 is TGTGCCAGCAGCCCAATACCGGGACTAGCGGGGTACAATGAGCAGTTCTTC. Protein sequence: CASSPIPGLAGYNEQFF.

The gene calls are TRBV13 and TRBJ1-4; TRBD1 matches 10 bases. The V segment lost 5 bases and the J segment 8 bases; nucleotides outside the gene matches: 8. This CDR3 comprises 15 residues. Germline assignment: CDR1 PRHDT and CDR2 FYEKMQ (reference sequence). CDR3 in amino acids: CASSRRDRGGEKLFF. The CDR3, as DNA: TGTGCCAGCAGCCGCCGGGACAGGGGAGGCGAAAAACTGTTTTTT.

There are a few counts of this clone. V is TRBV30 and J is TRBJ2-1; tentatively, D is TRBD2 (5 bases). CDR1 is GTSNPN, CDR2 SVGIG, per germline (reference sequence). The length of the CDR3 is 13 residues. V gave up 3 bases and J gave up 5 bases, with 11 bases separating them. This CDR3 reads CAWSRGPHNEQFF. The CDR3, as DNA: TGTGCCTGGAGCCGCGGGCCTCACAATGAGCAGTTCTTC.

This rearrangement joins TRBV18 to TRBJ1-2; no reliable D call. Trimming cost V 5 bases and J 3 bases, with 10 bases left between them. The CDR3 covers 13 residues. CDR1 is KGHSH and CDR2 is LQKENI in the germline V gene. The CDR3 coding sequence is TGTGCCAGCTCAACTAGCCAGGACTATGGCTACACCTTC. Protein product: CASSTSQDYGYTF.

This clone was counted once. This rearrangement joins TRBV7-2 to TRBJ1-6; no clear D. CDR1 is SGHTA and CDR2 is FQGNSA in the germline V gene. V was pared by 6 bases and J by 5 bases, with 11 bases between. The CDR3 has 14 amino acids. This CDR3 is CASRGGRNNSPLHF. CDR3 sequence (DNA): TGTGCCAGCAGGGGAGGAAGAAATAATTCACCCCTCCACTTT. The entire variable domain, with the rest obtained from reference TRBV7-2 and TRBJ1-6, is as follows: GAGVSQSPSNKVTEKGKDVELRCDPISGHTALYWYRQSLGQGLEFLIYFQGNSAPDKSGLPSDRFSAERTGGSVSTLTIQRTQQEDSAVYLCASRGGRNNSPLHFGNGTRLTVT.

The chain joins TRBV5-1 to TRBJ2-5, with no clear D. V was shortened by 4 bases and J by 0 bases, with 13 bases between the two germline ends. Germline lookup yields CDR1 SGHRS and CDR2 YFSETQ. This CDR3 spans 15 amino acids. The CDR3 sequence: CASSLFRGDQETQYF. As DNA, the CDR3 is TGCGCCAGCAGCCTCTTCCGAGGCGACCAAGAGACCCAGTACTTC.

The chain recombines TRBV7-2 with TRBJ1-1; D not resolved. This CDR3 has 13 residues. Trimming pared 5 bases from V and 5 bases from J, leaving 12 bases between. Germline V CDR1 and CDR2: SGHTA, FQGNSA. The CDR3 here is CASSPSRVTEAFF. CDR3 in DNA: TGTGCCAGCAGCCCCTCACGAGTAACTGAAGCTTTCTTT.

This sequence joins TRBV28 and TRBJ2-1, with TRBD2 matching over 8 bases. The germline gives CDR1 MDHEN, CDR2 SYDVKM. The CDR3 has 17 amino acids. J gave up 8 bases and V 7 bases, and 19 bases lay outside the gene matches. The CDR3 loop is CASTGKRELGARDEQFF. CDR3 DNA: TGTGCCAGCACAGGGAAGCGGGAGCTTGGGGCCCGCGATGAGCAGTTCTTC.

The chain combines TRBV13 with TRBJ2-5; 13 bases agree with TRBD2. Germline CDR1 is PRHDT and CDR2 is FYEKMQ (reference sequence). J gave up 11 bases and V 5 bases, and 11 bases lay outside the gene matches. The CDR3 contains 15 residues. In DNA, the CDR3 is TGTGCCAGCAGCCCTTGGACTAGCGGGAGTCAAGTGCAGTACTTC. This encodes CASSPWTSGSQVQYF.

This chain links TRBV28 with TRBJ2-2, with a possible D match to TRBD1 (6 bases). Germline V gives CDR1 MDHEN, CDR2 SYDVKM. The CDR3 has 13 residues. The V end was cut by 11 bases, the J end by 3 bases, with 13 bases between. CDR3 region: CAVYRVDTGELFF. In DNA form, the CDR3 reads TGTGCCGTATACAGGGTGGACACCGGGGAGCTGTTTTTT.

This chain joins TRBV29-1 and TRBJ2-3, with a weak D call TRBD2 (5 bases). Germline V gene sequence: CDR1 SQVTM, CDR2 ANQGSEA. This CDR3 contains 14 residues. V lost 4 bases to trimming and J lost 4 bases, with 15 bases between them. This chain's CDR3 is CSVVATEMADTQYF. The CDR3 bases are TGCAGCGTTGTAGCGACGGAAATGGCAGATACGCAGTATTTT.

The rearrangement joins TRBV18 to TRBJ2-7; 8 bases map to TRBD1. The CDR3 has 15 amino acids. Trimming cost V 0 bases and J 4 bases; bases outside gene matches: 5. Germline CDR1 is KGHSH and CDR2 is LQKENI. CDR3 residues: CASSPPGQGKYEQYF. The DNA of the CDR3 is TGTGCCAGCTCACCACCTGGACAGGGCAAGTACGAGCAGTACTTC.

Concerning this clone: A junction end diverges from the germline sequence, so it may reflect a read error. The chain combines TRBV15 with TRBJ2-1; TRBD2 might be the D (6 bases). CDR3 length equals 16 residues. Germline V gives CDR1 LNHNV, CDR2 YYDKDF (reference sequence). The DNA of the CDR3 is TGTGCCACCCGCAGCCCTTTTAGCGGAAACTACAATGAGCAGTTCTTC. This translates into CATRSPFSGNYNEQFF.

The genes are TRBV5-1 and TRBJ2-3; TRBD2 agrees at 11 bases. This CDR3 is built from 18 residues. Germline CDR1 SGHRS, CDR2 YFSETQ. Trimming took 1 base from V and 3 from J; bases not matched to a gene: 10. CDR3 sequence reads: CASSLRVAGGPSTDTQYF. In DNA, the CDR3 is TGCGCCAGCAGCTTGAGAGTAGCGGGAGGGCCCTCGACAGATACGCAGTATTTT.

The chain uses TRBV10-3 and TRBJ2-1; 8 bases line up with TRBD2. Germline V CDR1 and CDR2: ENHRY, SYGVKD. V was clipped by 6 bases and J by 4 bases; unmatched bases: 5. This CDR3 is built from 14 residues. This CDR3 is CAIRGREEYNEQFF. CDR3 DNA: TGTGCCATCAGGGGGCGGGAGGAATACAATGAGCAGTTCTTC.

For the CDR3, the DNA is TGTGCCAGCTCACACGGGACAGGGGAAGGCAATCAGCCCCAGCATTTT. Translating it yields CASSHGTGEGNQPQHF. This rearrangement joins TRBV18 to TRBJ1-5; 10 bases match TRBD1. CDR1 is KGHSH and CDR2 is LQKENI in the germline V gene. V was clipped by 4 bases and J by 2 bases; unmatched bases: 5. This CDR3 contains 16 residues.

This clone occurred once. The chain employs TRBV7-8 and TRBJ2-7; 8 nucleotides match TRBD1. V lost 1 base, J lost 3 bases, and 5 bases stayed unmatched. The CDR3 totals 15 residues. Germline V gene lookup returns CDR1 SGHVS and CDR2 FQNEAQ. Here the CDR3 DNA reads TGTGCCAGCAGCTTAGGCGGACAGGGACGCTACGAGCAGTACTTC. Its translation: CASSLGGQGRYEQYF.

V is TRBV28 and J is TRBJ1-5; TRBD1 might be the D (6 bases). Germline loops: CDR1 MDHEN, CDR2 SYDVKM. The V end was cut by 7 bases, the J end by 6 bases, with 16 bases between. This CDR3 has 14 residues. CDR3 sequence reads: CASTLGGRTQPQHF. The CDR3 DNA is TGTGCCAGCACGCTGGGGGGGCGAACTCAGCCCCAGCATTTT.

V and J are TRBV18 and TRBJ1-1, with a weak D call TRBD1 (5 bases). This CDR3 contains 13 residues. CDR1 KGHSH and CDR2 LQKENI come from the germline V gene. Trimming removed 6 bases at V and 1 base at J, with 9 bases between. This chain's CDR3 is CASSRDRNTEAFF. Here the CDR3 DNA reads TGTGCCAGCTCTCGTGACAGGAACACTGAAGCTTTCTTT.

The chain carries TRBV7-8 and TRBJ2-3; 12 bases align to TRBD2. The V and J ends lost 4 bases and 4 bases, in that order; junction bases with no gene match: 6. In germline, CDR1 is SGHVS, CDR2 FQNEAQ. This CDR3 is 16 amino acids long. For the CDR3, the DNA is TGTGCCAGCAGCTACCCTAGCGGGAGGGCCCCAGATACGCAGTATTTT. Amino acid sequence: CASSYPSGRAPDTQYF.

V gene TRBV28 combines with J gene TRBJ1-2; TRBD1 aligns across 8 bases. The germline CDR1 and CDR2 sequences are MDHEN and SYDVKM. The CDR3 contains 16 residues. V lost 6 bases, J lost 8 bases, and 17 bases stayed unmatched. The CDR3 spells CASRSPTRQGYEGYTF. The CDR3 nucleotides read TGTGCCAGCAGGAGCCCAACCCGACAGGGGTATGAGGGCTACACCTTC.